This T cell receptor (beta chain) was documented in a study of blood T cell repertoires in COVID-19. The overall study: The analysed material was cDNA or gDNA that came from T cells, B-cell-depleted T cells, or PBMCs.

The CDR3 spans 15 residues. Trimming at V came to 0 bases and at J to 7 bases, leaving 1 base not matched to a gene. Germline assignment: CDR1 LGHDT and CDR2 YNNKEL (reference sequence). Only one count was recorded for this clone. Authors' analysis steps: Reference gene primer amplification in the assay estimated nucleated cell counts. TCRdb's copy holds only in-frame clones and misses some; the assay was immunoSEQ multiplex PCR. V, J and clone size derive from that table, while D and trimming were established from the DNA sequence. The data contain fewer than 700,000 clones, roughly nine tenths of them seen just once; the ten biggest clones take up about 8%.

The chain uses TRBV3-1 (or the pseudogene TRBV3-2) and TRBJ2-1, with TRBD2 matching 12 bases. Sequencing was performed on peripheral blood. This sequence was found in a woman aged 45-65 years with COVID-19, enrolled during active disease. The CDR3 spells CASSQDTSGGNEQFF. The CDR3 nucleotides are TGTGCCAGCAGCCAAGACACTAGCGGGGGGAATGAGCAGTTCTTC.